One sample yielded the 16 T cell receptor beta chains listed below, sequenced in a study of cytomegalovirus exposure and HLA in healthy donors. 13 Jbeta primers and 60 Vbeta primers were used for the PCR. Generated by immunoSEQ multiplex PCR, the TCRdb table keeps only in-frame clones and is missing some. Counted here are about 180,000 clones, roughly 79% occurring once; the ten biggest clones make up roughly 2.8%. Source material: PBMCs. These receptors were collected from a male donor in good health and CMV-seronegative.

The gene calls are TRBV9 and TRBJ1-2; 8 nucleotides align to TRBD1. Germline V lookup: CDR1 SGDLS, CDR2 YYNGEE. V was pared by 0 bases and J by 4 bases, with 5 bases of the junction left unmatched. The CDR3 is 15 residues long. CDR3 DNA sequence: TGTGCCAGCAGCGTAGATTCAGGGGGCTTCTATGGCTACACCTTC. It translates to CASSVDSGGFYGYTF.

This chain joins TRBV28 and TRBJ1-1; D is unclear. The germline V gene encodes CDR1 MDHEN and CDR2 SYDVKM. Trimming pared 3 bases from V and 1 base from J, leaving 3 bases between. This CDR3 contains 12 residues. CDR3 coding DNA: TGTGCCAGCAGTTTCAGGAACACTGAAGCTTTCTTT. Its protein is CASSFRNTEAFF.

The chain uses TRBV9 and TRBJ2-1, with D possibly being TRBD1 (6 bases). CDR1 is SGDLS and CDR2 is YYNGEE in the germline V gene. V was pared by 4 bases and J by 0 bases, with 14 bases between. The CDR3 is 16 amino acids. CDR3: CASSITGPSSYNEQFF. The CDR3 bases are TGTGCCAGCAGCATCACAGGGCCAAGCTCCTACAATGAGCAGTTCTTC.

The rearrangement links TRBV28 to TRBJ2-1; 8 positions agree with TRBD2. Germline V gene data show CDR1 as MDHEN and CDR2 as SYDVKM. The length of the CDR3 is 16 residues. J lost 1 base, V lost 4 bases, and 6 bases had no gene match. This CDR3 reads CASSSPREGSYNEQFF. CDR3 DNA sequence: TGTGCCAGCAGTTCTCCCCGGGAGGGGTCCTACAATGAGCAGTTCTTC.

CDR3 DNA sequence: TGCAGCGTTGAAGAAAGCGGACGCGGGCACAATGAGCAGTTCTTC. It yields the protein CSVEESGRGHNEQFF. This chain connects TRBV29-1 to TRBJ2-1; the D gene is possibly TRBD2 (5 bases). Germline loops: CDR1 SQVTM, CDR2 ANQGSEA. This CDR3 comprises 15 residues. Trimming shortened V by 0 bases and J by 5 bases, and 14 bases separated the two germline ends.

The V and J genes are TRBV7-2 and TRBJ1-5; 7 positions agree with TRBD1. The germline CDR1 and CDR2 sequences are SGHTA and FQGNSA. The CDR3 loop spans 15 amino acids. V trimming: 1 base; J trimming: 3 bases; junction bases outside the gene matches: 3. The CDR3 DNA follows: TGTGCCAGCAGCTTAGAAGGGGGCCCCAATCAGCCCCAGCATTTT. This gives the protein CASSLEGGPNQPQHF. Based on the CDR3 plus reference TRBV7-2 and TRBJ1-5, the full variable domain is GAGVSQSPSNKVTEKGKDVELRCDPISGHTALYWYRQSLGQGLEFLIYFQGNSAPDKSGLPSDRFSAERTGGSVSTLTIQRTQQEDSAVYLCASSLEGGPNQPQHFGDGTRLSIL.

The chain uses TRBV30 and TRBJ2-3; the match to TRBD1 covers 9 bases. After removal of 5 bases from V and 6 bases from J, the junction contained 6 bases not matched to a gene. Germline assignment: CDR1 GTSNPN and CDR2 SVGIG (reference sequence). CDR3 length: 13 amino acids. CDR3 bases: TGTGCCTGGGGGGGGACAGGGATGGATACGCAGTATTTT. This encodes CAWGGTGMDTQYF.

This clone turned up a few times. The gene calls are TRBV15 and TRBJ1-2; D is ambiguous. This CDR3 is 14 amino acids long. V was pared by 0 bases and J by 6 bases, with 11 bases between. In germline, CDR1 is LNHNV, CDR2 YYDKDF (reference sequence). In nucleotides, the CDR3 is TGTGCCACCAGCAGAGATTCTGAAGCTGATGGCTACACCTTC. It yields the protein CATSRDSEADGYTF.

This clone has just a few counts. The chain is built from TRBV2 and TRBJ1-1; 8 bases are shared with TRBD1. CDR3 size: 15 residues. Germline V gives CDR1 SNHLY, CDR2 FYNNEI. V trimming: 5 bases; J trimming: 2 bases; junction bases outside the gene matches: 7. As DNA, the CDR3 is TGTGCCAGCAGTAATCCTGGACAGGGTAACACTGAAGCTTTCTTT. It translates to CASSNPGQGNTEAFF.

This chain joins TRBV7-2 and TRBJ2-1, with D possibly TRBD2 on 6 matching bases. The CDR3 has 15 amino acids. In germline, CDR1 is SGHTA, CDR2 FQGNSA. The V end was cut by 2 bases, the J end by 3 bases, with 11 bases between. The CDR3 sequence is CASSLSGTDYNEQFF. In nucleotides, the CDR3 is TGTGCCAGCAGCTTAAGTGGGACTGACTACAATGAGCAGTTCTTC.

This clone was observed once. The V gene is TRBV6-1, the J gene TRBJ2-7, with unresolved D. There are 14 residues in the CDR3. From germline, CDR1 is MNHNS and CDR2 SASEGT. Trimming shortened V by 6 bases and J by 3 bases, and 15 bases separated the two germline ends. The CDR3: CASRFGVRHYEQYF. CDR3 coding DNA: TGTGCCAGCAGGTTCGGTGTAAGACACTACGAGCAGTACTTC.

The chain employs TRBV28 and TRBJ1-2; D uncertain. The CDR3 runs 13 residues. V dropped 8 bases and J dropped 0 bases, with 10 bases sitting between them. In germline, CDR1 is MDHEN, CDR2 SYDVKM. The CDR3 spells CASGVLTNYGYTF. As DNA, the CDR3 is TGTGCCAGCGGTGTACTTACTAACTATGGCTACACCTTC.

CDR3 bases: TGTGCCAGCAGCCGGGACAGACAAGAGACCCAGTACTTC. As protein: CASSRDRQETQYF. The chain uses TRBV7-3 and TRBJ2-5, with TRBD1 matching over 7 bases. V shed 5 bases and J 2 bases; nucleotides not matched to a gene: 2. The germline CDR1 and CDR2 sequences are SGHTA and FQGTGA. The CDR3 loop spans 13 amino acids. Full variable domain (rest looked up from reference TRBV7-3 and TRBJ2-5): GAGVSQTPSNKVTEKGKYVELRCDPISGHTALYWYRQSLGQGPEFLIYFQGTGAADDSGLPNDRFFAVRPEGSVSTLKIQRTERGDSAVYLCASSRDRQETQYFGPGTRLLVL.

The chain combines TRBV7-9 with TRBJ1-1, with a possible D match to TRBD1 (6 bases). Germline V CDR1 and CDR2: SEHNR, FQNEAQ (reference sequence). This CDR3 has 13 residues. V gave up 4 bases and J gave up 11 bases, with 17 bases separating them. CDR3 DNA sequence: TGTGCCAGCAGCTCCCGACAGGACACCACGGCTTTCTTT. Its translation is CASSSRQDTTAFF.

This chain connects TRBV7-9 to TRBJ2-1; D may be TRBD2 (6 bases). V was clipped by 4 bases and J by 5 bases, with 15 bases between them. The CDR3 consists of 15 residues. Germline lookup yields CDR1 SEHNR and CDR2 FQNEAQ (reference sequence). CDR3 nucleotides: TGTGCCAGCAGCTCCTGGGACTCAGTCGACAATGAGCAGTTCTTC. It specifies CASSSWDSVDNEQFF.

The chain joins TRBV25-1 to TRBJ2-3; D might be TRBD1 (5 bases). CDR1 and CDR2 (germline): MGHDK, SYGVNS. This CDR3 has 13 amino acids. The V end was cut by 4 bases, the J end by 6 bases, with 11 bases between. CDR3 coding DNA: TGTGCCAGCAGTGCCCAGGGTTGGGATACGCAGTATTTT. Translating it yields CASSAQGWDTQYF.